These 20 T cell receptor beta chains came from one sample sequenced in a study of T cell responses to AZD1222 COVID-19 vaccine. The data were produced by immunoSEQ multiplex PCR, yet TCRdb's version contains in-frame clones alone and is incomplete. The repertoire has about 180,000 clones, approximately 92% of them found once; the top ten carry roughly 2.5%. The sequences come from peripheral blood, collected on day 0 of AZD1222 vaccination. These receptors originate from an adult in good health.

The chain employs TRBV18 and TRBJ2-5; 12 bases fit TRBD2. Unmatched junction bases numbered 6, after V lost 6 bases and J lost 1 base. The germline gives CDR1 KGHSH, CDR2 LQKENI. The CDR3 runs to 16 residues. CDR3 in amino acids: CASSRGLAGSQETQYF. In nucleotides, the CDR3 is TGTGCCAGCTCCCGAGGACTAGCGGGATCCCAAGAGACCCAGTACTTC.

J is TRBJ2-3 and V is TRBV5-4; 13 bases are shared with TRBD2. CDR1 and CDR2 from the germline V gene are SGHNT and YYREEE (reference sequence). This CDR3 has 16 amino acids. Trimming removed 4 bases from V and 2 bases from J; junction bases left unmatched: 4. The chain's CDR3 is CASSLGTSGVTDTQYF. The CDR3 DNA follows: TGTGCCAGCAGCCTCGGGACTAGCGGGGTCACAGATACGCAGTATTTT.

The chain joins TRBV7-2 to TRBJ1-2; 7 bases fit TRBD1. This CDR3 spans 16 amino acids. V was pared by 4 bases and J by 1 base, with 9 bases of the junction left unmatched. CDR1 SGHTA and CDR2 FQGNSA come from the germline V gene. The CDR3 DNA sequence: TGTGCCAGCAGCTCGGGCGTGACAGGGTTTAACTATGGCTACACCTTC. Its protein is CASSSGVTGFNYGYTF.

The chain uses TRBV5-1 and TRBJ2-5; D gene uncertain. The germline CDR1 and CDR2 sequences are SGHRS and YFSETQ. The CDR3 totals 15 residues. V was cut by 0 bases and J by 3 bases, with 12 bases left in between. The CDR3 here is CASSLGTNPKETQYF. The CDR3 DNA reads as TGCGCCAGCAGCTTGGGGACCAACCCCAAAGAGACCCAGTACTTC.

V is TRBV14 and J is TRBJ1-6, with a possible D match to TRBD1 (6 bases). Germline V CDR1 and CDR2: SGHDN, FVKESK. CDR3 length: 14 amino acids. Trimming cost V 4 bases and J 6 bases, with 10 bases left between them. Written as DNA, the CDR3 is TGTGCCAGCAGCCCTGGAGGGGGTAATTCACCCCTCCACTTT. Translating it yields CASSPGGGNSPLHF.

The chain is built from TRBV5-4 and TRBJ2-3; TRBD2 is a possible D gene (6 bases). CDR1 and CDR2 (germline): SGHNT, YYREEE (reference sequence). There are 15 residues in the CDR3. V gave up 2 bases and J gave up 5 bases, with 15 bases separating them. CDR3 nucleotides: TGTGCCAGCAGCTTTGAAGGGGCGCGGGGAGATACGCAGTATTTT. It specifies CASSFEGARGDTQYF.

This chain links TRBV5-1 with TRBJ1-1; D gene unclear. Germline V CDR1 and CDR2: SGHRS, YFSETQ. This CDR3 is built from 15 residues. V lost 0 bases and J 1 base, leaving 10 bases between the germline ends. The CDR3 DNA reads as TGCGCCAGCAGCTTGGGTGCAGGATCGAACACTGAAGCTTTCTTT. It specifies CASSLGAGSNTEAFF.

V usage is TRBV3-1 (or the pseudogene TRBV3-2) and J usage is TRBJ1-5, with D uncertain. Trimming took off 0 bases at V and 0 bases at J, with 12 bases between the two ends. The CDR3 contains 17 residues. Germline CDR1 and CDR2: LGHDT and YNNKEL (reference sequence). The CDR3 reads CASSQDFGLGSNQPQHF. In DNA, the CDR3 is TGTGCCAGCAGCCAAGATTTTGGCCTAGGTAGCAATCAGCCCCAGCATTTT.

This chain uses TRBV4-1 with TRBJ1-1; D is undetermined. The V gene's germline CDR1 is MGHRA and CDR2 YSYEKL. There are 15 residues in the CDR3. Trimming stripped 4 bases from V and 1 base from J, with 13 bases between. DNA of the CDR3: TGCGCCAGCAGCCTACAAGACGTGGAGAACACTGAAGCTTTCTTT. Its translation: CASSLQDVENTEAFF.

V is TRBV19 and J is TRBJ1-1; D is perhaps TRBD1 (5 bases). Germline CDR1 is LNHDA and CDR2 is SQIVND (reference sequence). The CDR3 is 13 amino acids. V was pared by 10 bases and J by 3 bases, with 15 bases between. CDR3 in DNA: TGTGCCACTACGCTGGGGGAGGACACTGAAGCTTTCTTT. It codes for CATTLGEDTEAFF.

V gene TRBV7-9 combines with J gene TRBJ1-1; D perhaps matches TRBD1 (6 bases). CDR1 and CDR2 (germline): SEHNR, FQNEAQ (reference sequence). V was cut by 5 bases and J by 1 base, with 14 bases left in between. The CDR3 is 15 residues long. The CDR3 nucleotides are TGTGCCAGCAGCCCACAGACAGGAGGGAACACTGAAGCTTTCTTT. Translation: CASSPQTGGNTEAFF.

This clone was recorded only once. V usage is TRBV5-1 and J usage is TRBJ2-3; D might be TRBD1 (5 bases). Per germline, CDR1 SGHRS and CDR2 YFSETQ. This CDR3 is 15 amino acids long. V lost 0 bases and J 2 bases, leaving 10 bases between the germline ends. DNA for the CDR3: TGCGCCAGCAGCTTGGACAGGAAAAACACAGATACGCAGTATTTT. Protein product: CASSLDRKNTDTQYF.

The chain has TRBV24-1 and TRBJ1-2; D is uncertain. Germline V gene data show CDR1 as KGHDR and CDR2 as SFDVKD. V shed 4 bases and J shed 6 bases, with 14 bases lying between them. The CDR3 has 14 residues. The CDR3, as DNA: TGTGCCACCAGTGACGACTCTACACACAATGGCTACACCTTC. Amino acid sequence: CATSDDSTHNGYTF.

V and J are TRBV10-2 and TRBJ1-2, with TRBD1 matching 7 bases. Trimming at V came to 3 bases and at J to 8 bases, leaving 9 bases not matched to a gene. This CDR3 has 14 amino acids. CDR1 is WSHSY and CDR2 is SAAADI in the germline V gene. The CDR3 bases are TGCGCCAGCAGTGAAAGAACCGGGACAGCCGGCTACACCTTC. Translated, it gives CASSERTGTAGYTF.

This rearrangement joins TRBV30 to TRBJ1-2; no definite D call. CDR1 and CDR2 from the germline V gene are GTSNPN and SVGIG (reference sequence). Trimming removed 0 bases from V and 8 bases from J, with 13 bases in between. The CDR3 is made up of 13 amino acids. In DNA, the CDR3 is TGTGCCTGGAGTGTACGGGCGGGAGAGGGCTACACCTTC. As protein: CAWSVRAGEGYTF.

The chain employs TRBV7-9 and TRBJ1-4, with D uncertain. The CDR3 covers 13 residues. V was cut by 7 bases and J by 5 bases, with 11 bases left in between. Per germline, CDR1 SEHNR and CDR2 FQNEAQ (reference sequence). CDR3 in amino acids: CASNIGPNEKLFF. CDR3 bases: TGTGCCAGCAATATTGGGCCAAATGAAAAACTGTTTTTT.

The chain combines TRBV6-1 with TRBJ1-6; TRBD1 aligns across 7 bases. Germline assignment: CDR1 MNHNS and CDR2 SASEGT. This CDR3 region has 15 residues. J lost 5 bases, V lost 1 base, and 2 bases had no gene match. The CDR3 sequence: CASSEDGTDNSPLHF. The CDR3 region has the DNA TGTGCCAGCAGTGAAGACGGGACAGATAATTCACCCCTCCACTTT.

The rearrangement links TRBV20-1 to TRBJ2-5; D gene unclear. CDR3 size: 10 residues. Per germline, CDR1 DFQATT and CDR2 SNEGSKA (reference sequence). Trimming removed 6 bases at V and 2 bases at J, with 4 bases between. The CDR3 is CSAPQETQYF. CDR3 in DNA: TGCAGTGCCCCGCAAGAGACCCAGTACTTC.

As DNA, the CDR3 is TGTGCCAGCAGCTTAGGTTTCGGGCACGACATCTCCTACGAGCAGTACTTC. It yields the protein CASSLGFGHDISYEQYF. This chain links TRBV7-9 with TRBJ2-7; D remains unclear. Trimming shortened V by 1 base and J by 0 bases, and 16 bases separated the two germline ends. The CDR3 is made up of 17 amino acids. Germline loops: CDR1 SEHNR, CDR2 FQNEAQ (reference sequence).

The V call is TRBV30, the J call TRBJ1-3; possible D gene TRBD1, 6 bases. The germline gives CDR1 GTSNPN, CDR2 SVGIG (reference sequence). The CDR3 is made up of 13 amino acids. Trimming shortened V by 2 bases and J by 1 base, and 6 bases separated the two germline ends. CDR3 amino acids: CAWSRGSGNTIYF. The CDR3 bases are TGTGCCTGGAGTAGGGGGTCTGGAAACACCATATATTTT.